The rows below give T cell receptor beta chains drawn from one sample of a study of blood T cell repertoires in COVID-19. Only in-frame clones appear in the TCRdb table, and some are missing; sequencing was by immunoSEQ multiplex PCR. The sample contains tens of thousands of clones, about 80% of which appear only once. Sequencing was carried out using peripheral blood. These receptors were collected from a woman in her 70s with acute or convalescent COVID-19. Each CDR3 is given with its conserved first and last residue. D genes are given only for firm matches. The size of a clone is reported for some rows only, either as once, few or many, or as a class for expanded clones.

size	V	J	D	DNA	CDR3
-	TRBV9	TRBJ2-2	-	TGTGCCAGCAGCCCTCGAGGAGCGTCTATCACCGGGGAGCTGTTTTTT	CASSPRGASITGELFF
-	TRBV5-4	TRBJ1-4	TRBD1	TGTGCCAGCAGCTTGGGAGGACAGGGTGAAAAACTGTTTTTT	CASSLGGQGEKLFF
-	TRBV6-2/TRBV6-3	TRBJ2-2	TRBD2	TGTGCCAGCAGTTCAAGCTCCTTAGCGGGAGTGACCGGGGAGCTGTTTTTT	CASSSSSLAGVTGELFF
-	TRBV5-6	TRBJ1-2	TRBD1	TGTGCCAGCAGCACAAGGGGGGGACAGGGATTTAGGGGCTACACCTTC	CASSTRGGQGFRGYTF
once	TRBV7-3	TRBJ2-1	TRBD2	TGTGCCAGCAGCTTAGGACTAGACTACAATGAGCAGTTCTTC	CASSLGLDYNEQFF
-	TRBV6-5	TRBJ1-4	-	TGTGCCAGCAGCCTGAATGAAAAACTGTTTTTT	CASSLNEKLFF
-	TRBV6-5	TRBJ2-7	-	TGTGCCAGCAGTTACTCGGACACCCGCGAGCAGTACTTC	CASSYSDTREQYF
few	TRBV6-6	TRBJ2-4	-	TGTGCCAGCATTCCCCGGGAGAAAAACATTCAGTACTTC	CASIPREKNIQYF
-	TRBV2	TRBJ1-2	-	TGTGCCAGCAGTGACGCGGGGTCCCAGGTCTCCTCTGGCTACACCTTC	CASSDAGSQVSSGYTF
few	TRBV5-1	TRBJ2-1	TRBD1	TGCGCCAGCAGCTTGTCAGGACAGGGTTCCAATGAGCAGTTCTTC	CASSLSGQGSNEQFF
-	TRBV19	TRBJ1-4	TRBD1	TGTGCCAGTAGTACTTCAGGGGGAACTAATGAAAAACTGTTTTTT	CASSTSGGTNEKLFF
-	TRBV15	TRBJ1-5	-	TGTGCCACCAGCGGGGCCCTCGGTTCTCAGCCCCAGCATTTT	CATSGALGSQPQHF